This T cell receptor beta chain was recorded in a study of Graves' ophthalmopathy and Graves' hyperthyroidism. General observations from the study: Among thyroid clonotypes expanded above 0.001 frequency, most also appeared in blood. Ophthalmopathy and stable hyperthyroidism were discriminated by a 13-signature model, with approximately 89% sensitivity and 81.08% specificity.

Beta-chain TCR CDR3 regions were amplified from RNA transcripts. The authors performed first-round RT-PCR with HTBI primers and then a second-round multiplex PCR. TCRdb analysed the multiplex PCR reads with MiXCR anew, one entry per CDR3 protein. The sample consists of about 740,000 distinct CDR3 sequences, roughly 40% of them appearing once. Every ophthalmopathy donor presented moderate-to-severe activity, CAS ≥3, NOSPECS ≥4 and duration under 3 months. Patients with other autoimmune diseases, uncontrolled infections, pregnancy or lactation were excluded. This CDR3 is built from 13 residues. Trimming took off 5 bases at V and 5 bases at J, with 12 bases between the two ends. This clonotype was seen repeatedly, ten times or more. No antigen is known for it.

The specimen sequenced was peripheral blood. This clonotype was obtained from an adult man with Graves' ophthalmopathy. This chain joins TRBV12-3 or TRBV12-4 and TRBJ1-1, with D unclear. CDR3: CASSGRVRTEAFF. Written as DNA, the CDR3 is TGTGCCAGCAGTGGGAGGGTGAGAACTGAAGCTTTCTTT.